What follows are 17 T cell receptor beta chains derived from one specimen sequenced in a study of blood T cell repertoires in COVID-19. The assay was immunoSEQ multiplex PCR, and TCRdb's table has in-frame clones only and misses some. The repertoire holds some 130,000 clones, with 60% to 80% as singletons. Material: peripheral blood. Receptors were obtained from a man aged 55-75 years who had recovered from COVID-19.

This clone was found once. This sequence joins TRBV7-9 and TRBJ2-7, with 7 bases aligning to TRBD1. This CDR3 region has 15 residues. In germline, CDR1 is SEHNR, CDR2 FQNEAQ (reference sequence). V gave up 5 bases and J gave up 2 bases; unmatched junction bases: 9. The CDR3 DNA is TGTGCCAGCAGCACGACGACAGGGAGAACCTACGAGCAGTACTTC. Amino acid sequence: CASSTTTGRTYEQYF.

The V call is TRBV5-1, the J call TRBJ2-5; TRBD1 is a possible D gene (6 bases). There are 13 residues in the CDR3. Per germline, CDR1 SGHRS and CDR2 YFSETQ. Trimming removed 5 bases from V and 5 bases from J, with 13 bases in between. The CDR3 DNA reads TGCGCCAGCAGTCAGCAGGGGCACGAGACCCAGTACTTC. This encodes CASSQQGHETQYF.

The chain has TRBV12-3 or TRBV12-4 and TRBJ1-1; D uncertain. This CDR3 has 12 residues. With 4 bases removed from V and 1 base from J, the gap between germline ends came to 4 bases. In nucleotides, the CDR3 is TGTGCCAGCAGTTATCAGAACACTGAAGCTTTCTTT. Encoded protein: CASSYQNTEAFF.

The chain carries TRBV7-2 and TRBJ2-5; no clear D. The V and J ends lost 5 bases and 2 bases respectively, with 15 bases between them. The length of the CDR3 is 15 residues. The V gene's germline CDR1 is SGHTA and CDR2 FQGNSA. DNA of the CDR3: TGTGCCAGCAGCCTATATACTCGTTCACAAGAGACCCAGTACTTC. Protein product: CASSLYTRSQETQYF.

This clone has a single count. The chain carries TRBV10-3 and TRBJ2-3, with 10 bases that match TRBD2. CDR1 is ENHRY and CDR2 is SYGVKD in the germline V gene. There are 15 residues in the CDR3. With 8 bases clipped from V and 2 bases from J, the junction kept 7 bases outside the gene matches. CDR3 sequence: CAIRPSGSSTDTQYF. CDR3 DNA: TGTGCCATCCGCCCTAGCGGGAGTTCCACAGATACGCAGTATTTT.

The chain has TRBV11-3 and TRBJ1-1, with D possibly matching TRBD1 (6 bases). Germline CDR1 SGHNT, CDR2 YENEEA. The CDR3 is 14 residues long. Trimming took 8 bases from V and 1 from J, leaving 14 bases between them. This CDR3 reads CASSDSGTNTEAFF. Here the CDR3 DNA reads TGTGCCAGCTCGGACAGTGGTACGAACACTGAAGCTTTCTTT.

The chain recombines TRBV6-5 with TRBJ2-7, with D perhaps TRBD1 (5 bases). Trimming left V 2 bases short and J 8 bases short, with 10 bases between. The V gene's germline CDR1 is MNHEY and CDR2 SVGAGI. The CDR3 runs 12 residues. This CDR3 is CASSYRQGKQYF. CDR3 coding DNA: TGTGCCAGCAGTTACCGTCAGGGAAAGCAGTACTTC.

The chain is built from TRBV5-4 and TRBJ2-5, with 8 positions matching TRBD2. After removal of 2 bases from V and 5 bases from J, the junction contained 8 bases not matched to a gene. The CDR3 runs 15 residues. Per the germline V gene, CDR1 is SGHNT and CDR2 is YYREEE (reference sequence). The CDR3 protein is CASSLLAAGFETQYF. In DNA form, the CDR3 reads TGTGCCAGCAGCTTACTAGCGGCCGGGTTCGAGACCCAGTACTTC. Looking up the rest from reference TRBV5-4 and TRBJ2-5 gives the full variable domain: ETGVTQSPTHLIKTRGQQVTLRCSSQSGHNTVSWYQQALGQGPQFIFQYYREEENGRGNFPPRFSGLQFPNYSSELNVNALELDDSALYLCASSLLAAGFETQYFGPGTRLLVL.

The chain carries TRBV7-8 and TRBJ2-7; 8 positions agree with TRBD1. V was clipped by 4 bases and J by 6 bases; unmatched bases: 2. Germline V CDR1 and CDR2: SGHVS, FQNEAQ. The CDR3 consists of 12 residues. The CDR3 here is CASSWTGIEQYF. In nucleotides, the CDR3 is TGTGCCAGCAGCTGGACAGGGATCGAGCAGTACTTC.

This clone has only a few counts. This sequence joins TRBV6-6 and TRBJ2-5; D is possibly TRBD2 (6 bases). Trimming pared 2 bases from V and 2 bases from J, leaving 12 bases between. CDR1 and CDR2 (germline): MNHNY, SVGAGI (reference sequence). This CDR3 is built from 15 residues. The CDR3 loop is CASSYGGELQETQYF. The CDR3 region has the DNA TGTGCCAGCAGTTACGGCGGGGAGCTTCAAGAGACCCAGTACTTC.

The rearrangement joins TRBV7-8 to TRBJ2-7, with a tentative D call TRBD1 (5 bases). The CDR3 runs 15 residues. The V and J ends lost 2 bases and 3 bases respectively, with 14 bases between them. Germline loops: CDR1 SGHVS, CDR2 FQNEAQ. DNA of the CDR3: TGTGCCAGCAGCTTATCCTACAGGCCGGTCTACGAGCAGTACTTC. Amino acid sequence: CASSLSYRPVYEQYF.

The chain couples TRBV7-9 to TRBJ1-2; maybe TRBD1 (6 bases). This CDR3 is built from 13 residues. Germline V CDR1 and CDR2: SEHNR, FQNEAQ (reference sequence). The germline V and J ends were trimmed by 8 bases and 2 bases, with 12 bases remaining between them. The CDR3 sequence is CASADSFNYGYTF. Here the CDR3 DNA reads TGTGCCAGCGCGGACAGCTTCAACTATGGCTACACCTTC.

This rearrangement joins TRBV18 to TRBJ1-1, with D uncertain. Trimming shortened V by 0 bases and J by 1 base, and 6 bases separated the two germline ends. CDR1 and CDR2 (germline): KGHSH, LQKENI. The CDR3 extends over 14 amino acids. In nucleotides, the CDR3 is TGTGCCAGCTCACCACCCAACAAGAACACTGAAGCTTTCTTT. Translation: CASSPPNKNTEAFF.

The rearrangement joins TRBV9 to TRBJ2-6; tentative D call: TRBD1 (5 bases). The V and J ends lost 0 bases and 7 bases respectively, with 14 bases between them. Germline values: CDR1 SGDLS, CDR2 YYNGEE. This CDR3 is 16 amino acids long. CDR3 protein: CASSVEDTPGANVLTF. In DNA form, the CDR3 reads TGTGCCAGCAGCGTAGAGGACACCCCAGGTGCCAACGTCCTGACTTTC.

The V and J genes are TRBV15 and TRBJ1-1; the D gene is possibly TRBD1 (5 bases). The CDR3 has 15 residues. Germline CDR1 and CDR2: LNHNV and YYDKDF (reference sequence). Trimming cost V 0 bases and J 2 bases, with 10 bases left between them. The CDR3 spells CATSRDQGLNTEAFF. In nucleotides, the CDR3 is TGTGCCACCAGCAGAGATCAGGGACTCAACACTGAAGCTTTCTTT.

The genes are TRBV2 and TRBJ1-6; 10 bases are a match to TRBD1. Germline CDR1 SNHLY, CDR2 FYNNEI. The J segment lost 10 bases and the V segment lost 7 bases, leaving 10 bases of the junction unmatched. The CDR3 is made up of 15 amino acids. DNA of the CDR3: TGTGCCAGCAATATACGGGACAGGGGTAGGTCACCCCTCCACTTT. Translation gives CASNIRDRGRSPLHF.

The chain uses TRBV10-3 and TRBJ2-5; perhaps TRBD1 as D (7 bases). Trimming removed 10 bases at V and 4 bases at J, with 16 bases between. Germline V lookup: CDR1 ENHRY, CDR2 SYGVKD. The CDR3 loop spans 13 amino acids. The DNA for the CDR3 is TGTGCCACTGAGCAGGGGGGTGGAGAGACCCAGTACTTC. Encoded protein: CATEQGGGETQYF.